These 23 T cell receptor beta chains originate from one sample sequenced in a study of blood T cell repertoires in COVID-19. Here immunoSEQ multiplex PCR was the method, and the copy in TCRdb shows in-frame clones only, minus some. The sample consists of hundreds of thousands of clones, nearly 90% of them appearing once. Sequenced material: peripheral blood. Receptors originate from a man aged 18-30 years with active or convalescent COVID-19.

This chain links TRBV29-1 with TRBJ2-2; D is unclear. Trimming stripped 2 bases from V and 1 base from J, with 11 bases between. The CDR3 sequence is 15 residues long. CDR1 and CDR2 (germline): SQVTM, ANQGSEA. The CDR3 protein is CSVERLDWNTGELFF. DNA for the CDR3: TGCAGCGTTGAACGGCTAGACTGGAACACCGGGGAGCTGTTTTTT.

V and J are TRBV13 and TRBJ1-5; D possibly corresponds to TRBD1 (6 bases). CDR1 is PRHDT and CDR2 is FYEKMQ in the germline V gene (reference sequence). CDR3 length: 13 amino acids. Trimming pared 4 bases from V and 4 bases from J, leaving 8 bases between. The CDR3 DNA is TGTGCCAGCAGCTCTCAGGGGAATCAGCCCCAGCATTTT. Translation: CASSSQGNQPQHF.

The genes are TRBV6-5 and TRBJ1-1; the match to TRBD1 covers 7 bases. CDR3 length equals 14 residues. Trimming cost V 6 bases and J 0 bases; bases outside gene matches: 4. Germline lookup yields CDR1 MNHEY and CDR2 SVGAGI. The CDR3 sequence: CASRSGQMNTEAFF. CDR3 in DNA: TGTGCCAGCAGATCGGGACAGATGAACACTGAAGCTTTCTTT.

This chain connects TRBV10-3 to TRBJ2-7; TRBD1 matches 7 bases. The V gene end was trimmed by 4 bases and the J gene end by 4 bases; junction bases not matched to a gene: 13. The CDR3 sequence is 16 residues long. The germline V gene encodes CDR1 ENHRY and CDR2 SYGVKD. The CDR3 nucleotides read TGTGCCATCAGTGGAGGGCAGGGGGACATCGGGTACGAGCAGTACTTC. This gives the protein CAISGGQGDIGYEQYF.

The chain recombines TRBV28 with TRBJ1-2; weak D call: TRBD1 (6 bases). CDR3 length: 15 residues. Trimming took 6 bases from V and 3 from J, leaving 17 bases between them. Per the germline V gene, CDR1 is MDHEN and CDR2 is SYDVKM. CDR3 residues: CASRLPGTLDYGYTF. The CDR3 bases are TGTGCCAGCAGACTCCCCGGGACATTGGACTATGGCTACACCTTC.

The genes are TRBV7-9 and TRBJ1-5; 10 nucleotides match TRBD1. V trimming: 5 bases; J trimming: 1 base; junction bases outside the gene matches: 8. Germline-derived CDR1 and CDR2 are SEHNR and FQNEAQ (reference sequence). The CDR3 loop spans 17 amino acids. CDR3 DNA sequence: TGTGCCAGCAGCCCGGGACAGGGGCTCGAAAGCAATCAGCCCCAGCATTTT. It yields the protein CASSPGQGLESNQPQHF.

In DNA, the CDR3 is TGTGCCAGCAGTCCAAGGGGTTACAATGAGCAGTTCTTC. Amino acids: CASSPRGYNEQFF. The rearrangement links TRBV9 to TRBJ2-1; D is possibly TRBD1 (5 bases). V gave up 5 bases and J gave up 4 bases, with 10 bases separating them. The germline CDR1 and CDR2 sequences are SGDLS and YYNGEE. The CDR3 consists of 13 residues.

CDR3 sequence: CARDQEGFEAFF. DNA of the CDR3: TGTGCCAGAGACCAGGAGGGCTTTGAAGCTTTCTTT. The V call is TRBV5-8, the J call TRBJ1-1; no firm D call. Germline lookup yields CDR1 SGHTS and CDR2 YDEGEE. CDR3 length equals 12 residues. V lost 8 bases to trimming and J lost 7 bases, with 15 bases between them.

The table lists this clone with a few counts. This chain connects TRBV6-5 to TRBJ1-1; 8 nucleotides line up with TRBD1. The CDR3 consists of 15 residues. The junction had 8 bases not matched to a gene; V was cut back by 2 bases and J by 6 bases. Germline-derived CDR1 and CDR2 are MNHEY and SVGAGI. The CDR3 region is CASSYIDRGGAEAFF. The CDR3 DNA is TGTGCCAGCAGTTACATTGACAGGGGAGGGGCTGAAGCTTTCTTT.

The chain recombines TRBV7-2 with TRBJ2-1, with 14 bases matching TRBD2. V lost 2 bases and J lost 9; bases outside the gene matches: 6. Germline loops: CDR1 SGHTA, CDR2 FQGNSA. The CDR3 contains 16 residues. In DNA form, the CDR3 reads TGTGCCAGCAGCTTATTCGGGACTAGCGGGAGCGGTGAGCAGTTCTTC. The encoded protein is CASSLFGTSGSGEQFF.

The chain joins TRBV5-1 to TRBJ1-1, with TRBD1 identical over 8 bases. The ends lost 3 bases at V and 4 bases at J; junction bases unmatched: 5. This CDR3 is built from 14 residues. Germline lookup yields CDR1 SGHRS and CDR2 YFSETQ. CDR3 amino acids: CASSSDREGTEAFF. CDR3 nucleotide sequence: TGCGCCAGCAGCTCGGACAGGGAGGGCACTGAAGCTTTCTTT.

The rearrangement joins TRBV6-6 to TRBJ2-7, with 13 bases lining up with TRBD2. CDR3 length: 14 residues. The germline V gene encodes CDR1 MNHNY and CDR2 SVGAGI (reference sequence). J gave up 6 bases and V 6 bases, and 5 bases lay outside the gene matches. The CDR3 loop is CASRGLAGVPEQYF. The CDR3 coding sequence is TGTGCCAGCAGAGGACTAGCGGGAGTCCCCGAGCAGTACTTC.

The rearrangement uses TRBV11-3 and TRBJ1-2, with a tentative D call TRBD1 (5 bases). This CDR3 is built from 14 residues. Germline CDR1 SGHNT, CDR2 YENEEA. Deletions cut 0 bases from V and 7 bases from J, with 12 bases between. CDR3 in amino acids: CASSLDKGRAGYTF. The DNA for the CDR3 is TGTGCCAGCAGCTTAGATAAGGGGAGGGCTGGCTACACCTTC.

This clone was recorded only once. This chain uses TRBV6-5 with TRBJ2-5, with D tentatively TRBD1 (5 bases). The V gene lost 2 bases and the J gene lost 1 base, with 8 bases spanning the gap. CDR3 length: 14 residues. CDR1 is MNHEY, CDR2 SVGAGI, per germline. The CDR3 DNA follows: TGTGCCAGCAGTTACGCAGACAGCCAAGAGACCCAGTACTTC. Protein product: CASSYADSQETQYF.

The chain joins TRBV6-5 to TRBJ2-7; possibly TRBD2 for D (5 bases). Trimming stripped 0 bases from V and 2 bases from J, with 11 bases between. The CDR3 is 15 residues long. Germline V gene data show CDR1 as MNHEY and CDR2 as SVGAGI. The CDR3 loop reads CASSYSGNSPYEQYF. The CDR3, as DNA: TGTGCCAGCAGTTACTCCGGGAATTCGCCCTACGAGCAGTACTTC.

This clone was observed a few times. The chain has TRBV6-4 and TRBJ2-1; 9 bases fit TRBD2. The CDR3 runs 15 residues. CDR1 is MRHNA, CDR2 SNTAGT, per germline. After removal of 3 bases from V and 5 bases from J, the junction contained 5 bases not matched to a gene. CDR3 sequence reads: CASSESAGGHNEQFF. The CDR3 nucleotides are TGTGCCAGCAGTGAATCGGCGGGGGGGCACAATGAGCAGTTCTTC.

The V gene is TRBV19, the J gene TRBJ1-5; D possibly corresponds to TRBD1 (6 bases). This CDR3 is built from 14 residues. The germline V gene encodes CDR1 LNHDA and CDR2 SQIVND (reference sequence). The V gene lost 10 bases and the J gene lost 3 bases, with 16 bases spanning the gap. CDR3 loop: CATRGGRTNQPQHF. The CDR3 DNA follows: TGTGCCACCCGGGGGGGGCGGACCAATCAGCCCCAGCATTTT.

The chain employs TRBV6-5 and TRBJ1-5, with D possibly TRBD1 on 5 matching bases. The CDR3 is made up of 15 amino acids. The germline CDR1 and CDR2 sequences are MNHEY and SVGAGI. The V gene lost 5 bases and the J gene lost 1 base, with 12 bases spanning the gap. DNA of the CDR3: TGTGCCAGCAGTAGAGCCAGGGTGAGCAATCAGCCCCAGCATTTT. It encodes CASSRARVSNQPQHF.

The J gene is TRBJ2-2, the V gene TRBV24-1, with D hard to call. V was shortened by 6 bases and J by 1 base, with 8 bases between the two germline ends. CDR3 length: 14 residues. Germline lookup yields CDR1 KGHDR and CDR2 SFDVKD. CDR3 in DNA: TGTGCCACCAGTTCCCCGCGGAACACCGGGGAGCTGTTTTTT. Its translation is CATSSPRNTGELFF.

The chain joins TRBV29-1 to TRBJ2-1, with TRBD1 identical over 9 bases. The CDR3 is 15 residues long. Germline lookup yields CDR1 SQVTM and CDR2 ANQGSEA. Trimming took 4 bases from V and 7 from J; bases not matched to a gene: 11. In DNA, the CDR3 is TGCAGCGTTGGCGGACAGGGGAGTACAAGGAATGAGCAGTTCTTC. It yields the protein CSVGGQGSTRNEQFF.

This clone was seen only a few times. Within the sample, other DNA sequences also encode this same CDR3. This chain links TRBV29-1 with TRBJ1-1; 9 positions agree with TRBD1. Unmatched junction bases numbered 10, after V lost 6 bases and J lost 5 bases. Looked up from germline, CDR1 is SQVTM and CDR2 is ANQGSEA. The CDR3 runs to 14 residues. CDR3 in amino acids: CSVLGGQGSTEAFF. CDR3 nucleotides: TGCAGCGTATTGGGGGGACAGGGCTCAACTGAAGCTTTCTTT.

The rearrangement uses TRBV6-5 and TRBJ1-1; a weak D match, TRBD1 (5 bases). The V gene's germline CDR1 is MNHEY and CDR2 SVGAGI. Trimming removed 0 bases at V and 0 bases at J, with 8 bases between. The CDR3 covers 15 residues. Here the CDR3 DNA reads TGTGCCAGCAGTTACTCTCGGGGGATGAACACTGAAGCTTTCTTT. This sequence encodes CASSYSRGMNTEAFF.

The CDR3 DNA follows: TGTGCCAGTAGTATAGTCCCCGCGAGAAACAGGGACTATGGCTACACCTTC. The encoded protein is CASSIVPARNRDYGYTF. The chain recombines TRBV19 with TRBJ1-2, with a possible D match to TRBD1 (6 bases). The CDR3 is 17 amino acids. With 1 base removed from V and 3 bases from J, the gap between germline ends came to 18 bases. Per germline, CDR1 LNHDA and CDR2 SQIVND (reference sequence).